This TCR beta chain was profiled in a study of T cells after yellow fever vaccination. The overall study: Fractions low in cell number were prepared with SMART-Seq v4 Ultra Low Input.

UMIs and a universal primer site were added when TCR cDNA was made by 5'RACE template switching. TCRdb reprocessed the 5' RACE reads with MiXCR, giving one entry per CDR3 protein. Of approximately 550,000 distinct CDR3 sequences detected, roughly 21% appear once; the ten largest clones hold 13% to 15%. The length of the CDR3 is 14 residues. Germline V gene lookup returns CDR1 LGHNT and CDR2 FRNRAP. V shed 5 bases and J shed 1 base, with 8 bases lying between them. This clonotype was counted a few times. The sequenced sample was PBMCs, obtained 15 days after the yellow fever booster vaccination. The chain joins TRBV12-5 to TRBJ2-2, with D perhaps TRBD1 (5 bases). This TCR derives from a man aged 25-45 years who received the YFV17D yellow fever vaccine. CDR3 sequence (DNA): TGTGCTAGTGGTGCCGGACAGAACACCGGGGAGCTGTTTTTT. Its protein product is CASGAGQNTGELFF.